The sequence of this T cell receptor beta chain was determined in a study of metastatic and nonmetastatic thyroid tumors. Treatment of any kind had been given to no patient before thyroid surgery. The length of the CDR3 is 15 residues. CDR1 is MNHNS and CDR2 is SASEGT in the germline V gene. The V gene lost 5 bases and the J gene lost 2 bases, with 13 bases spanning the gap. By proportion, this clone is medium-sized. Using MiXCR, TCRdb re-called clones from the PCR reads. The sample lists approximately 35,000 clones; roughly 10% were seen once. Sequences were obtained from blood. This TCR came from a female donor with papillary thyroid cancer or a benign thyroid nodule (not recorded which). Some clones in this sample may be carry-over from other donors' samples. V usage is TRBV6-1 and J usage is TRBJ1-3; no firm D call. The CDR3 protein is CASSPRSGAGNTIYF. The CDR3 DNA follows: TGTGCCAGCAGTCCCCGTAGCGGGGCTGGAAACACCATATATTTT.